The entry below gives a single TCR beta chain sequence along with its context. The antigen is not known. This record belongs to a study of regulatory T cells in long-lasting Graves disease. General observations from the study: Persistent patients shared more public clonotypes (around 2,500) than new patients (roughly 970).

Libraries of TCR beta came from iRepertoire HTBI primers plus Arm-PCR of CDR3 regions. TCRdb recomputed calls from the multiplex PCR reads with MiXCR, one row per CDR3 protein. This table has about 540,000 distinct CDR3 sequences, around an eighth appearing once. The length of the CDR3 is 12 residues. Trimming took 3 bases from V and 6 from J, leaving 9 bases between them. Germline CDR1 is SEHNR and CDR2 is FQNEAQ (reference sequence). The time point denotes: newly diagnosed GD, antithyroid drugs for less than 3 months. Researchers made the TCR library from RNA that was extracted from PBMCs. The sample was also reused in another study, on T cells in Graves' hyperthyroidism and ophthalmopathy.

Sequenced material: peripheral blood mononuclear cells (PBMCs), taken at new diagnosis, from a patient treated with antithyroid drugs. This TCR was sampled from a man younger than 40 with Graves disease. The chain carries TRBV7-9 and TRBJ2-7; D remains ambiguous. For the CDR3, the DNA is TGTGCCAGCAGCTTCTCAGACTGCGAGCAGTACTTC. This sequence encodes CASSFSDCEQYF.